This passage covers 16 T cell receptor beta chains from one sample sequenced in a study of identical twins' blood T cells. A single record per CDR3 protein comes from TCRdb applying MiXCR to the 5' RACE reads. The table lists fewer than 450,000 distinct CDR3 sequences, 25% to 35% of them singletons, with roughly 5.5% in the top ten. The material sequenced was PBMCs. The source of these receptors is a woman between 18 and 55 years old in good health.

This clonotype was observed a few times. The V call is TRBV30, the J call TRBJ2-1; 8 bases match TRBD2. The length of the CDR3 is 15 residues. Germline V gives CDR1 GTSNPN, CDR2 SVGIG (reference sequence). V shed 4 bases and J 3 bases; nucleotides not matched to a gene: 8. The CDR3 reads CAWNGGSGIYNEQFF. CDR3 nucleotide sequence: TGTGCCTGGAATGGTGGTAGCGGGATCTACAATGAGCAGTTCTTC.

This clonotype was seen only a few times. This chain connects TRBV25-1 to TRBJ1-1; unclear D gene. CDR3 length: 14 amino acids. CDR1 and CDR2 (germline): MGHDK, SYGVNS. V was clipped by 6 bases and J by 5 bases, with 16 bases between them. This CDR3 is CASSDIGVLTEAFF. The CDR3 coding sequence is TGTGCCAGCAGCGATATTGGGGTTCTTACTGAAGCTTTCTTT.

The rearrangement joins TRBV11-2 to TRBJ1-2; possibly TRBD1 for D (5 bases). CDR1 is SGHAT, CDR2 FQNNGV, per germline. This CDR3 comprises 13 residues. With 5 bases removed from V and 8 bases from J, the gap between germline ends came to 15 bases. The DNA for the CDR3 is TGTGCCAGCAGCCCGCAGGGTGCCAACGGCTACACCTTC. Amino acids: CASSPQGANGYTF.

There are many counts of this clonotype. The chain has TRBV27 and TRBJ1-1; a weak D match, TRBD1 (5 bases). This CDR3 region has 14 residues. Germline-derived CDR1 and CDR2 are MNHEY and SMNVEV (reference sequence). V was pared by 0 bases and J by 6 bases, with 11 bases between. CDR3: CASSLSPGMAEAFF. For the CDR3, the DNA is TGTGCCAGCAGTTTATCGCCAGGGATGGCTGAAGCTTTCTTT.

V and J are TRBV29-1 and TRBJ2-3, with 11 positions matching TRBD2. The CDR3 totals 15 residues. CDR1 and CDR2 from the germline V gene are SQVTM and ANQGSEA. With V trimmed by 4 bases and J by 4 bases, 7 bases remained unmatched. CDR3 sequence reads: CSVAGLAEGADTQYF. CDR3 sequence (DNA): TGCAGCGTTGCGGGACTAGCGGAAGGTGCAGATACGCAGTATTTT.

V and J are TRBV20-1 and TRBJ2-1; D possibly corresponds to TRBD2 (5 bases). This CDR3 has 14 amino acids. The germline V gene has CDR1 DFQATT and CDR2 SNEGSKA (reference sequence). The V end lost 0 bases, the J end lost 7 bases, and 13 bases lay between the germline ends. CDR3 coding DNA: TGCAGTGCTAGAGATATAAGGACTGTGAATGAGCAGTTCTTC. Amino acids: CSARDIRTVNEQFF.

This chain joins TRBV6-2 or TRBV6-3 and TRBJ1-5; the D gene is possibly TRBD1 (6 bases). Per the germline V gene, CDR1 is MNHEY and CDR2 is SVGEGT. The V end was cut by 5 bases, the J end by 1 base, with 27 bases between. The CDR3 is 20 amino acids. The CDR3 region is CASSKQGASAVRASNQPQHF. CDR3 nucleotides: TGTGCCAGCAGTAAACAGGGCGCCTCCGCCGTCCGGGCCAGCAATCAGCCCCAGCATTTT.

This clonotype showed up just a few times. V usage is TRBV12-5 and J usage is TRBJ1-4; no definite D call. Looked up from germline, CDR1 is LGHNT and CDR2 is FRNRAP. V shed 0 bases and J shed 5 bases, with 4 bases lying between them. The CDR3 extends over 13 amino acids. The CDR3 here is CASGLVGNEKLFF. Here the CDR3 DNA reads TGTGCTAGTGGTTTGGTAGGGAATGAAAAACTGTTTTTT. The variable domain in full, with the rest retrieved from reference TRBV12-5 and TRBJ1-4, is DARVTQTPRHKVTEMGQEVTMRCQPILGHNTVFWYRQTMMQGLELLAYFRNRAPLDDSGMPKDRFSAEMPDATLATLKIQPSEPRDSAVYFCASGLVGNEKLFFGSGTQLSVL.

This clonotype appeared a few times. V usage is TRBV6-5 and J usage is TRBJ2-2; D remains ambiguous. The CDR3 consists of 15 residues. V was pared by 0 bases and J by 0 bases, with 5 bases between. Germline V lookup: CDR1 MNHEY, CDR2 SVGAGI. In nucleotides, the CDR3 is TGTGCCAGCAGTTACTCCCGGGCGAACACCGGGGAGCTGTTTTTT. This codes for CASSYSRANTGELFF.

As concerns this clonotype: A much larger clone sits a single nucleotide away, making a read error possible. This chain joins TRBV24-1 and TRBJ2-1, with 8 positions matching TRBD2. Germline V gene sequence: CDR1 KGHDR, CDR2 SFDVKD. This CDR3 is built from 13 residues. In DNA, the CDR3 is TGTGCCTGCGGGACTAGTATGTCTTATGAGAAGTTCTTC. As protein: CACGTSMSYEKFF.

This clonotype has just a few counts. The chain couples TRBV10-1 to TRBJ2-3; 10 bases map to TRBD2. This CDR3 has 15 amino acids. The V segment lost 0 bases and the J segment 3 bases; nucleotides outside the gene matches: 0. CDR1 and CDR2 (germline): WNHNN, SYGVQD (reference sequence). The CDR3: CASSESAGGTDTQYF. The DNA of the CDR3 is TGCGCCAGCAGTGAGTCAGCGGGGGGGACAGATACGCAGTATTTT.

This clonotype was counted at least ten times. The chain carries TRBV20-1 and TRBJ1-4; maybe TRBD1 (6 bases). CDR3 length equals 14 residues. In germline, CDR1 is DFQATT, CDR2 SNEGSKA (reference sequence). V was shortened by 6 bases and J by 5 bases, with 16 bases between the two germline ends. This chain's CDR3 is CSAQRDTANEKLFF. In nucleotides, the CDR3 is TGCAGTGCGCAACGGGACACCGCAAATGAAAAACTGTTTTTT.

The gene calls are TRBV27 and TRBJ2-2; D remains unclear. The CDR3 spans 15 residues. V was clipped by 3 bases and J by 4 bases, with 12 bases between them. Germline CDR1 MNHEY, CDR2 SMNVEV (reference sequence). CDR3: CASSFGGIGTGELFF. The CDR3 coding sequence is TGTGCCAGCAGTTTCGGCGGAATAGGCACCGGGGAGCTGTTTTTT.

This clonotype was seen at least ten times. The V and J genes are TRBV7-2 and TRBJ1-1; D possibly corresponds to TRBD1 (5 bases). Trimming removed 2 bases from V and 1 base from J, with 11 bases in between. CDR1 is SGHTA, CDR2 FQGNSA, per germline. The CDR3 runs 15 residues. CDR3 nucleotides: TGTGCCAGCAGCTTACGAATTAGGGGGAACACTGAAGCTTTCTTT. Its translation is CASSLRIRGNTEAFF.

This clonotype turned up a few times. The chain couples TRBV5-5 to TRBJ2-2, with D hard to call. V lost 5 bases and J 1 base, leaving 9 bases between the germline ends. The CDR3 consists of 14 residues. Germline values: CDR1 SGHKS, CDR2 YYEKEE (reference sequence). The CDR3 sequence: CASRMDQNTGELFF. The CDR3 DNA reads TGTGCCAGCAGGATGGACCAGAACACCGGGGAGCTGTTTTTT.

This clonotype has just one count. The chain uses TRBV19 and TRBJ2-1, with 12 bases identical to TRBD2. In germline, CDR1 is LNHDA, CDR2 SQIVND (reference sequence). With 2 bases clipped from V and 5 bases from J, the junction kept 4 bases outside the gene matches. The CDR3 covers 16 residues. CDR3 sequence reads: CASSIPRTSGNNEQFF. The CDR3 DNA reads TGTGCCAGTAGTATACCTCGGACTAGCGGGAACAATGAGCAGTTCTTC.